Below are 15 T cell receptor beta chains sequenced from a single sample in a study of shared clonotypes between healthy human individuals. CD45RO-negative, CCR7-selected cells formed the naive CD8 fraction, which excluded terminally differentiated effector memory CD45RA+ cells. This table comes from immunoSEQ multiplex PCR, and its TCRdb copy is limited to in-frame clones, with some not included. The table has about 2.1 million clones, 90% to 95% seen once. Sequencing was done on a sample of naive CD8+ T cells from PBMCs. These receptors came from a man between 18 and 29 years old in good health. Some clones in this sample may be carry-over from other donors' samples.

J is TRBJ2-5 and V is TRBV27, with TRBD2 matching over 14 bases. Germline CDR1 is MNHEY and CDR2 is SMNVEV (reference sequence). The junction had 9 bases not matched to a gene; V was cut back by 2 bases and J by 4 bases. The CDR3 totals 18 residues. CDR3 loop: CASSLIGTSGSIGETQYF. The CDR3, as DNA: TGTGCCAGCAGTTTAATTGGGACTAGCGGGAGTATAGGAGAGACCCAGTACTTC.

The genes are TRBV19 and TRBJ2-7; D call uncertain. Germline CDR1 and CDR2: LNHDA and SQIVND (reference sequence). There are 14 residues in the CDR3. Trimming cost V 4 bases and J 2 bases, with 12 bases left between them. This CDR3 is CASSSVTDPYEQYF. For the CDR3, the DNA is TGTGCCAGTAGTAGTGTGACGGATCCCTACGAGCAGTACTTC.

The chain joins TRBV6-5 to TRBJ1-1; 8 bases agree with TRBD1. The CDR3 contains 14 residues. Germline V CDR1 and CDR2: MNHEY, SVGAGI. V was clipped by 4 bases and J by 4 bases; unmatched bases: 5. The CDR3 loop is CASSSQGGGTEAFF. The CDR3 DNA is TGTGCCAGCAGTTCACAGGGGGGAGGCACTGAAGCTTTCTTT.

This sequence joins TRBV27 and TRBJ2-2; 7 bases fit TRBD1. Trimming took 1 base from V and 5 from J; bases not matched to a gene: 10. The CDR3 loop spans 17 amino acids. Germline V lookup: CDR1 MNHEY, CDR2 SMNVEV (reference sequence). This CDR3 reads CASSLFIGTEETGELFF. The CDR3 coding sequence is TGTGCCAGCAGTTTATTTATAGGGACAGAAGAGACCGGGGAGCTGTTTTTT.

This clone was recorded only once. This sequence joins TRBV27 and TRBJ2-7, with D perhaps TRBD1 (5 bases). The CDR3 loop spans 17 amino acids. The V end lost 2 bases, the J end lost 2 bases, and 19 bases lay between the germline ends. CDR1 is MNHEY and CDR2 is SMNVEV in the germline V gene (reference sequence). CDR3 bases: TGTGCCAGCAGTTTAGTGGTCACGCAGGGTACTACCTACGAGCAGTACTTC. Translation gives CASSLVVTQGTTYEQYF.

This chain connects TRBV25-1 to TRBJ2-3, with a tentative D call TRBD1 (5 bases). The CDR3 contains 15 residues. In germline, CDR1 is MGHDK, CDR2 SYGVNS. The germline V and J ends were trimmed by 0 bases and 2 bases, with 9 bases remaining between them. In nucleotides, the CDR3 is TGTGCCAGCAGTGAATACGACAGACTCACAGATACGCAGTATTTT. Encoded protein: CASSEYDRLTDTQYF. Variable domain in full (rest from reference TRBV25-1 and TRBJ2-3): EADIYQTPRYLVIGTGKKITLECSQTMGHDKMYWYQQDPGMELHLIHYSYGVNSTEKGDLSSESTVSRIRTEHFPLTLESARPSHTSQYLCASSEYDRLTDTQYFGPGTRLTVL.

The genes are TRBV7-3 and TRBJ2-3; D uncertain. Trimming removed 1 base at V and 5 bases at J, with 13 bases between. CDR3 size: 15 residues. In germline, CDR1 is SGHTA, CDR2 FQGTGA. The CDR3 is CASSLIGGSLDTQYF. The CDR3, as DNA: TGTGCCAGCAGCTTAATCGGCGGTAGCCTAGATACGCAGTATTTT.

The chain recombines TRBV4-1 with TRBJ2-5; weak D call: TRBD1 (5 bases). Germline values: CDR1 MGHRA, CDR2 YSYEKL. V was cut by 1 base and J by 4 bases, with 13 bases left in between. The CDR3 extends over 15 amino acids. CDR3 nucleotides: TGCGCCAGCAGCCAAGGGTGGGGCAGAGGAGAGACCCAGTACTTC. Protein sequence: CASSQGWGRGETQYF.

The genes are TRBV7-9 and TRBJ2-7; D possibly matches TRBD1 or TRBD2 (6 bases each). Per the germline V gene, CDR1 is SEHNR and CDR2 is FQNEAQ (reference sequence). CDR3 length equals 12 residues. Between the trimmed V and J ends, which lost 10 bases and 3 bases, there was a span of 13 bases. CDR3 DNA: TGTGCCACCTGGGGGGCAGGCTACGAGCAGTACTTC. Protein: CATWGAGYEQYF.

CDR3 bases: TGCGCCAGCACCAATACAGCCACTAACTATGGCTACACCTTC. This codes for CASTNTATNYGYTF. This chain connects TRBV4-3 to TRBJ1-2, with unresolved D. The germline CDR1 and CDR2 sequences are LGHNA and YSLEER. Trimming removed 7 bases at V and 0 bases at J, with 12 bases between. The length of the CDR3 is 14 residues.

The J gene is TRBJ2-1, the V gene TRBV5-8; TRBD2 is a possible D gene (6 bases). From germline, CDR1 is SGHTS and CDR2 YDEGEE. This CDR3 has 14 residues. Trimming left V 3 bases short and J 4 bases short, with 11 bases between. CDR3 sequence: CASSSRDSYNEQFF. CDR3 coding DNA: TGTGCCAGCAGCTCCCGGGACTCATACAATGAGCAGTTCTTC.

The chain uses TRBV6-1 and TRBJ1-5; the D gene is possibly TRBD1 (6 bases). The CDR3 spans 17 residues. The germline V gene has CDR1 MNHNS and CDR2 SASEGT. Trimming pared 4 bases from V and 0 bases from J, leaving 16 bases between. The CDR3 is CASSADRARYSNQPQHF. The DNA for the CDR3 is TGTGCCAGCAGTGCGGACAGAGCAAGGTATAGCAATCAGCCCCAGCATTTT.

The chain links TRBV19 to TRBJ2-7; D is ambiguous. The CDR3 is 14 amino acids. The V gene's germline CDR1 is LNHDA and CDR2 SQIVND (reference sequence). V lost 5 bases to trimming and J lost 5 bases, with 16 bases between them. CDR3 loop: CASSPRWVSNEQYF. CDR3 DNA: TGTGCCAGTAGTCCCCGTTGGGTTTCCAACGAGCAGTACTTC.

V and J are TRBV5-1 and TRBJ2-3; 8 positions agree with TRBD2. The junction had 10 bases not matched to a gene; V was cut back by 0 bases and J by 4 bases. CDR3 length: 17 amino acids. Germline CDR1 and CDR2: SGHRS and YFSETQ. CDR3 sequence reads: CASSLAERLAFSDTQYF. In DNA, the CDR3 is TGCGCCAGCAGCTTGGCCGAGAGACTAGCGTTCTCAGATACGCAGTATTTT.

The CDR3 loop reads CASSLPRTGFEEQFF. The CDR3 bases are TGTGCCAGCAGCCTTCCCAGGACAGGGTTCGAAGAGCAGTTCTTC. The genes are TRBV27 and TRBJ2-1, with 8 nucleotides matching TRBD1. This CDR3 is 15 amino acids long. Germline V lookup: CDR1 MNHEY, CDR2 SMNVEV (reference sequence). V shed 6 bases and J 10 bases; nucleotides not matched to a gene: 14.